This T cell receptor (beta chain) was profiled in a study of blood T cell repertoires in COVID-19. Study in general: Acute and convalescent COVID-19 specimens originated in the United States, Italy and Spain. Sources were T cells, B-cell-depleted T cells, or PBMCs; the material itself was cDNA or gDNA.

In the study's own analysis: Using reference gene primer amplification, nucleated cell counts were estimated. Profiling relied on immunoSEQ multiplex PCR, and the TCRdb table lists in-frame clones only, not all of them. That table gives V, J and clone size, and the DNA gave D and trimming. This table holds approximately 300,000 clones, 85% to 90% found once. With 6 bases removed from V and 0 bases from J, the gap between germline ends came to 14 bases. This CDR3 contains 15 residues. Germline CDR1 reads LNHDA; CDR2 reads SQIVND (reference sequence). The count of this clone is one. Specimen: peripheral blood. The chain uses TRBV19 and TRBJ1-1, with TRBD1 as a possible D gene (6 bases). The source is a man aged 25 to 40 with acute or convalescent COVID-19. For the CDR3, the DNA is TGTGCCAGTAGCCCAACAGGGAAACTGAACACTGAAGCTTTCTTT. This translates into CASSPTGKLNTEAFF.